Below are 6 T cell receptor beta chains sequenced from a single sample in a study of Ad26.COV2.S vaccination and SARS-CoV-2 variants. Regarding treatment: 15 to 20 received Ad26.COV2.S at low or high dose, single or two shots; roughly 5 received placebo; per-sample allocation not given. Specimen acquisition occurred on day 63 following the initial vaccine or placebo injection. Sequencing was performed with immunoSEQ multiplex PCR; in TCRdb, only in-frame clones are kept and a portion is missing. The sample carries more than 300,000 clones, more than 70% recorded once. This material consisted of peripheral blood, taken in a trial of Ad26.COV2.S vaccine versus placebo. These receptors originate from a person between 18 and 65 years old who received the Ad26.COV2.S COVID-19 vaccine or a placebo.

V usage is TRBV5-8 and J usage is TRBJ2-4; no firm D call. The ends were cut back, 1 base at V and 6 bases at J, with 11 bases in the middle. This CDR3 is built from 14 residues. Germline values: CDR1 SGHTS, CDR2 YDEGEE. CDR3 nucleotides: TGTGCCAGCAGCTTGCACAATCAGCTAAACATTCAGTACTTC. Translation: CASSLHNQLNIQYF. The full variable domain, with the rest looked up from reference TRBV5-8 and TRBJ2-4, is EAGVTQSPTHLIKTRGQQATLRCSPISGHTSVYWYQQALGLGLQFLLWYDEGEERNRGNFPPRFSGRQFPNYSSELNVNALELEDSALYLCASSLHNQLNIQYFGAGTRLSVL.

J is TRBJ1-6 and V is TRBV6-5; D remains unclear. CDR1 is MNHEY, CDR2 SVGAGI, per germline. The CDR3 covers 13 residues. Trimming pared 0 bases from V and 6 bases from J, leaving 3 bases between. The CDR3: CASSYSPNSPLHF. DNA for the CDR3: TGTGCCAGCAGTTACTCCCCTAATTCACCCCTCCACTTT.

CDR3 in amino acids: CASTPDRGYVEQFF. The CDR3 bases are TGTGCCAGCACCCCGGACAGGGGGTACGTTGAGCAGTTCTTC. V and J are TRBV11-3 and TRBJ2-1; TRBD1 aligns across 10 bases. Per the germline V gene, CDR1 is SGHNT and CDR2 is YENEEA. V was pared by 7 bases and J by 9 bases, with 9 bases of the junction left unmatched. This CDR3 is 14 amino acids long.

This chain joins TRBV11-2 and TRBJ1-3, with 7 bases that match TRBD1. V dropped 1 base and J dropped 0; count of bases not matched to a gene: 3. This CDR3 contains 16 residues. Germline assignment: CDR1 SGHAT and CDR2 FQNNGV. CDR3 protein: CASSLVGTASGNTIYF. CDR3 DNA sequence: TGTGCCAGCAGCTTAGTAGGGACAGCCTCTGGAAACACCATATATTTT.

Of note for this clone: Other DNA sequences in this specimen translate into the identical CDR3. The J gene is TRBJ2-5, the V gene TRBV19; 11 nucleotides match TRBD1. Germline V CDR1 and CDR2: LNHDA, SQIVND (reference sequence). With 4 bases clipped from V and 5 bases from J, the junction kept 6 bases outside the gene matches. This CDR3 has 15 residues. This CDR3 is CASSTGQGAGETQYF. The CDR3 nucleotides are TGTGCCAGTAGTACAGGACAGGGGGCCGGGGAGACCCAGTACTTC.

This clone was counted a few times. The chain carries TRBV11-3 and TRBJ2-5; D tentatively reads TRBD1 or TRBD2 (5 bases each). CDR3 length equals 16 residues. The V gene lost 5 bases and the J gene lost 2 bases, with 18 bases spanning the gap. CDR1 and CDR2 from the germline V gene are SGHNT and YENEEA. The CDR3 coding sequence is TGTGCCAGCAGCCGCTCGGGGCCAGGCCGGCAAGAGACCCAGTACTTC. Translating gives CASSRSGPGRQETQYF.